These 19 T cell receptor beta chains were sequenced from one sample in a study of neurological immune-mediated disorders. TCRdb reprocessed the 5' RACE reads with MiXCR, giving one entry per CDR3 protein. The sample holds fewer than 60,000 distinct CDR3 sequences, roughly 14% seen once. Specified time point: longitudinal time-point 2. Sequences were obtained from PBMCs. All receptors derive from a male donor with HTLV-1-associated myelopathy (HAM/TSP).

This sequence joins TRBV3-1 and TRBJ1-2; D gene unclear. Trimming took off 3 bases at V and 7 bases at J, with 12 bases between the two ends. There are 13 residues in the CDR3. Germline lookup yields CDR1 LGHDT and CDR2 YNNKEL (reference sequence). The CDR3 DNA reads TGTGCCAGCAGCCATGACGAGCCGAGTGGCTACACCTTC. Translated, it gives CASSHDEPSGYTF.

This clonotype appeared many times. The chain uses TRBV7-9 and TRBJ2-1; D might be TRBD1 or TRBD2, each matching 5 bases. CDR1 is SEHNR and CDR2 is FQNEAQ in the germline V gene (reference sequence). V was clipped by 3 bases and J by 3 bases, with 6 bases between them. The CDR3 runs to 13 residues. The CDR3 is CASSLGDYNEQFF. The CDR3 DNA sequence: TGTGCCAGCAGCTTGGGGGACTACAATGAGCAGTTCTTC.

This clonotype was observed at least ten times. This chain connects TRBV7-9 to TRBJ2-1, with TRBD2 matching 8 bases. The V gene end was trimmed by 5 bases and the J gene end by 2 bases; junction bases not matched to a gene: 5. The CDR3 is 15 residues long. Germline loops: CDR1 SEHNR, CDR2 FQNEAQ (reference sequence). CDR3 DNA: TGTGCCAGCAGCACTGCGGGGGGACCCTACAATGAGCAGTTCTTC. Protein product: CASSTAGGPYNEQFF.

This clonotype has at least ten counts. The V and J genes are TRBV3-1 and TRBJ2-7; 8 positions match TRBD1. Germline V gives CDR1 LGHDT, CDR2 YNNKEL (reference sequence). The CDR3 spans 15 residues. V trimming: 4 bases; J trimming: 0 bases; junction bases outside the gene matches: 5. CDR3 coding DNA: TGTGCCAGCAGCCGCCAGACAGGGGCCTCCTACGAGCAGTACTTC. This codes for CASSRQTGASYEQYF.

This clonotype has at least ten counts. V gene TRBV5-1 combines with J gene TRBJ1-5; tentative D call: TRBD1 (6 bases). CDR1 and CDR2 (germline): SGHRS, YFSETQ. Trimming removed 4 bases from V and 6 bases from J, with 14 bases in between. The CDR3 has 14 residues. Written as DNA, the CDR3 is TGCGCCAGCAGCCTGATGGGGGCGGGTCAGCCCCAGCATTTT. This gives the protein CASSLMGAGQPQHF.

Many counts were recorded for this clonotype. The V call is TRBV20-1, the J call TRBJ2-3; 12 nucleotides match TRBD2. With V trimmed by 0 bases and J by 10 bases, 20 bases remained unmatched. Germline values: CDR1 DFQATT, CDR2 SNEGSKA (reference sequence). This CDR3 is 19 amino acids long. CDR3 in DNA: TGCAGTGCTAGAGACCCGACTAGCGGGGGCCAGCATCAAGTGAGGGCGCAGTATTTT. Translated, it gives CSARDPTSGGQHQVRAQYF.

The sample holds many counts of this clonotype. The gene calls are TRBV20-1 and TRBJ1-1; D is perhaps TRBD1 (5 bases). Germline CDR1 reads DFQATT; CDR2 reads SNEGSKA (reference sequence). CDR3 size: 15 residues. Trimming cost V 5 bases and J 2 bases, with 18 bases left between them. The CDR3 region is CSAPGLGGYNTEAFF. CDR3 DNA: TGCAGTGCTCCGGGACTGGGGGGTTACAACACTGAAGCTTTCTTT.

With respect to this clonotype: A read error is possible here, since a much larger clone lies one base away. The gene calls are TRBV5-1 and TRBJ1-1, with D perhaps matching TRBD1 (5 bases). Looked up from germline, CDR1 is SGHRS and CDR2 is YFSETQ. The CDR3 is 14 residues long. V gave up 8 bases and J gave up 6 bases, with 20 bases separating them. CDR3 nucleotide sequence: TGCGCCAGAGGTTTAGGCGGGGCCTTGGCTGAAGCTTTCTTT. It codes for CARGLGGALAEAFF.

This clonotype was seen many times. V usage is TRBV5-1 and J usage is TRBJ2-5; D remains unclear. Germline CDR1 SGHRS, CDR2 YFSETQ. Between the trimmed V and J ends, which lost 0 bases and 4 bases, there was a span of 7 bases. The CDR3 totals 13 residues. This CDR3 reads CASSLVAPETQYF. The CDR3 DNA is TGCGCCAGCAGCTTGGTGGCACCAGAGACCCAGTACTTC.

This clonotype was seen ten or more times. The chain is built from TRBV6-2 or TRBV6-3 and TRBJ1-1, with a possible D match to TRBD1 (5 bases). This CDR3 is 13 amino acids long. V was pared by 2 bases and J by 7 bases, with 11 bases between. The germline CDR1 and CDR2 sequences are MNHEY and SVGEGT. The CDR3 here is CASSYPGYGEAFF. The CDR3 bases are TGTGCCAGCAGTTACCCAGGGTACGGTGAAGCTTTCTTT.

This clonotype has at least ten counts. V usage is TRBV20-1 and J usage is TRBJ1-3; no definite D call. Looked up from germline, CDR1 is DFQATT and CDR2 is SNEGSKA (reference sequence). V was pared by 5 bases and J by 5 bases, with 13 bases between. The CDR3 extends over 13 amino acids. The CDR3 DNA sequence: TGCAGTGCTCCAATGACTGGGAGAAACACCATATATTTT. Protein sequence: CSAPMTGRNTIYF.

This clonotype appeared many times. The chain joins TRBV20-1 to TRBJ2-3, with 8 bases lining up with TRBD2. V was clipped by 6 bases and J by 2 bases; unmatched bases: 10. Per germline, CDR1 DFQATT and CDR2 SNEGSKA (reference sequence). The CDR3 sequence is 15 residues long. CDR3 DNA: TGCAGTGCCCAGGGAGCGGGGGCCCTCACAGATACGCAGTATTTT. Amino acids: CSAQGAGALTDTQYF.

The chain recombines TRBV5-1 with TRBJ2-7, with TRBD2 matching 10 bases. J was trimmed by 2 bases and V by 7 bases; bases with no gene match: 6. The CDR3 runs 14 residues. CDR1 is SGHRS, CDR2 YFSETQ, per germline. The chain's CDR3 is CASASGGAPYEQYF. The CDR3 DNA reads TGCGCCAGCGCCAGCGGGGGGGCACCCTACGAGCAGTACTTC.

A note on this clonotype: This may arise from a read error, as a much more abundant clone is one base away. J is TRBJ1-1 and V is TRBV5-1; 7 nucleotides match TRBD1. The CDR3 is made up of 15 amino acids. From germline, CDR1 is SGHRS and CDR2 YFSETQ. The V segment lost 6 bases and the J segment 0 bases; nucleotides outside the gene matches: 8. CDR3 amino acids: CASIPAGGMNTEAFF. In DNA, the CDR3 is TGCGCCAGCATCCCCGCAGGGGGAATGAACACTGAAGCTTTCTTT.

In its sample, this clonotype was seen many times. This chain uses TRBV7-9 with TRBJ2-1, with D possibly being TRBD1 (5 bases). Germline V gives CDR1 SEHNR, CDR2 FQNEAQ (reference sequence). This CDR3 has 12 residues. V was clipped by 1 base and J by 11 bases, with 9 bases between them. The chain's CDR3 is CASSLEVGQQFF. Here the CDR3 DNA reads TGTGCCAGCAGCTTAGAAGTGGGGCAGCAGTTCTTC.

This clonotype has at least ten counts. The V and J genes are TRBV2 and TRBJ1-3; the match to TRBD1 covers 8 bases. CDR1 is SNHLY and CDR2 is FYNNEI in the germline V gene. The V segment lost 7 bases and the J segment 4 bases; nucleotides outside the gene matches: 3. The CDR3 spans 13 residues. CDR3 DNA: TGTGCCAGCAAGGACAGGGCCGGAAACACCATATATTTT. Encoded protein: CASKDRAGNTIYF.

In its sample, this clonotype is medium-sized. The chain employs TRBV7-6 and TRBJ1-5; maybe TRBD1 (5 bases). V was trimmed by 0 bases and J by 5 bases, leaving 8 bases between them. Germline V CDR1 and CDR2: SGHVS, FNYEAQ. CDR3 length equals 14 residues. The CDR3 coding sequence is TGTGCCAGCAGCTTAGCAGGAGGGGATCAGCCCCAGCATTTT. Its translation is CASSLAGGDQPQHF.

The chain employs TRBV24-1 and TRBJ1-5; D ambiguous. The CDR3 extends over 15 amino acids. V lost 5 bases, J lost 6 bases, and 16 bases lay in between. Per germline, CDR1 KGHDR and CDR2 SFDVKD. CDR3 sequence: CATSVLYSSGQPQHF. The CDR3 DNA is TGTGCCACCAGTGTACTGTACAGCAGCGGTCAGCCCCAGCATTTT.

This clonotype was counted at least ten times. The V gene is TRBV20-1, the J gene TRBJ1-2; tentative D call: TRBD1 (5 bases). From germline, CDR1 is DFQATT and CDR2 SNEGSKA (reference sequence). Trimming stripped 1 base from V and 6 bases from J, with 15 bases between. The CDR3 has 14 amino acids. This chain's CDR3 is CSARALKDIDGYTF. For the CDR3, the DNA is TGCAGTGCTAGAGCTCTAAAGGACATTGATGGCTACACCTTC.